Presented here are 23 T cell receptor beta chains from one specimen sequenced in a study of T cells in localized non-small cell lung cancer. Generated by immunoSEQ multiplex PCR, the TCRdb table keeps only in-frame clones and is missing some. The sample gives more than 45,000 clones, roughly 88% of which show up once; 15% to 20% is in the top ten. Sequencing used peripheral blood mononuclear cells, obtained before any cancer treatment. Receptor source: a man aged 40-75 years with stage III lung adenocarcinoma.

The gene calls are TRBV2 and TRBJ2-7, with TRBD1 identical over 7 bases. The V and J ends lost 7 bases and 4 bases, in that order; junction bases with no gene match: 4. The CDR3 loop spans 12 amino acids. Germline values: CDR1 SNHLY, CDR2 FYNNEI. The CDR3 sequence: CASTIQGYEQYF. CDR3 in DNA: TGTGCCAGCACCATACAGGGGTACGAGCAGTACTTC. Full variable domain (rest looked up from reference TRBV2 and TRBJ2-7): EPEVTQTPSHQVTQMGQEVILRCVPISNHLYFYWYRQILGQKVEFLVSFYNNEISEKSEIFDDQFSVERPDGSNFTLKIRSTKLEDSAMYFCASTIQGYEQYFGPGTRLTVT.

The chain employs TRBV11-2 and TRBJ2-6, with 7 nucleotides matching TRBD1. The trim removed 1 base at V and 2 bases at J, leaving 5 bases unmatched. The CDR3 length is 17 residues. Per germline, CDR1 SGHAT and CDR2 FQNNGV. In nucleotides, the CDR3 is TGTGCCAGCAGCTTAGGAATACAGGGGACTGGGGCCAACGTCCTGACTTTC. Translated, it gives CASSLGIQGTGANVLTF.

The V and J genes are TRBV9 and TRBJ2-2; unclear D gene. CDR1 and CDR2 from the germline V gene are SGDLS and YYNGEE. V was pared by 0 bases and J by 5 bases, with 17 bases between. The CDR3 runs 17 residues. The CDR3 loop reads CASSVGDTPLPTGELFF. The CDR3 DNA reads TGTGCCAGCAGCGTAGGAGACACGCCACTTCCTACCGGGGAGCTGTTTTTT.

In this sample, this clone turned up a few times. V is TRBV10-3 and J is TRBJ1-1; D not resolved. Germline V gene sequence: CDR1 ENHRY, CDR2 SYGVKD. The CDR3 covers 14 residues. The V gene lost 5 bases and the J gene lost 7 bases, with 17 bases spanning the gap. CDR3: CAISTVVGGNEAFF. The CDR3 DNA sequence: TGTGCCATCAGTACGGTCGTAGGAGGGAATGAAGCTTTCTTT.

This chain uses TRBV29-1 with TRBJ1-2; possible D gene TRBD1, 5 bases. V was trimmed by 4 bases and J by 7 bases, leaving 10 bases between them. This CDR3 is 11 amino acids long. Germline values: CDR1 SQVTM, CDR2 ANQGSEA. The CDR3 is CSVGDGPGYTF. Here the CDR3 DNA reads TGCAGCGTTGGGGACGGGCCTGGCTACACCTTC. Filled out from reference TRBV29-1 and TRBJ1-2, the complete variable domain reads SAVISQKPSRDICQRGTSLTIQCQVDSQVTMMFWYRQQPGQSLTLIATANQGSEATYESGFVIDKFPISRPNLTFSTLTVSNMSPEDSSIYLCSVGDGPGYTFGSGTRLTVV.

The V and J genes are TRBV9 and TRBJ2-7, with TRBD1 matching over 7 bases. The ends lost 0 bases at V and 3 bases at J; junction bases unmatched: 6. This CDR3 is 15 amino acids long. Germline V gene lookup returns CDR1 SGDLS and CDR2 YYNGEE. CDR3 protein: CASSVGQGLVYEQYF. The CDR3 DNA sequence: TGTGCCAGCAGCGTAGGACAGGGATTGGTCTACGAGCAGTACTTC.

This sequence joins TRBV27 and TRBJ2-7; D may be TRBD1 or TRBD2 (5 bases each). Germline CDR1 and CDR2: MNHEY and SMNVEV (reference sequence). This CDR3 has 12 residues. Trimming took 10 bases from V and 0 from J, leaving 10 bases between them. CDR3 protein: CAKRGSSYEQYF. The CDR3 bases are TGTGCCAAACGGGGCAGCTCCTACGAGCAGTACTTC.

CDR3 sequence (DNA): TGTGCCAGCAGCTTAGGGAGGGACAGCTACGAGCAGTACTTC. Residues: CASSLGRDSYEQYF. This chain uses TRBV11-2 with TRBJ2-7, with D possibly matching TRBD1 (7 bases). CDR3 length: 14 amino acids. Trimming stripped 1 base from V and 3 bases from J, with 10 bases between. Germline V lookup: CDR1 SGHAT, CDR2 FQNNGV.

V is TRBV6-1 and J is TRBJ2-6; D possibly corresponds to TRBD1 (6 bases). Deletions cut 4 bases from V and 0 bases from J, with 10 bases between. The CDR3 loop spans 16 amino acids. Germline CDR1 reads MNHNS; CDR2 reads SASEGT. CDR3 DNA sequence: TGTGCCAGCAGTGCCCGAGGGGGCTCTGGGGCCAACGTCCTGACTTTC. It encodes CASSARGGSGANVLTF.

J is TRBJ2-5 and V is TRBV4-1, with unresolved D. CDR1 and CDR2 from the germline V gene are MGHRA and YSYEKL. V was shortened by 1 base and J by 3 bases, with 6 bases between the two germline ends. The CDR3 length is 13 residues. This CDR3 reads CASSQAGEETQYF. The CDR3 DNA is TGCGCCAGCAGCCAAGCTGGAGAAGAGACCCAGTACTTC.

The chain has TRBV19 and TRBJ1-2, with D perhaps TRBD1 (5 bases). Germline-derived CDR1 and CDR2 are LNHDA and SQIVND (reference sequence). The CDR3 sequence is 18 residues long. The V end lost 3 bases, the J end lost 7 bases, and 27 bases lay between the germline ends. This CDR3 is CASSMGAVAGSQGRGYTF. Here the CDR3 DNA reads TGTGCCAGTAGTATGGGCGCCGTCGCAGGGTCCCAAGGTCGTGGCTACACCTTC.

The chain has TRBV30 and TRBJ2-7; D not resolved. V was clipped by 3 bases and J by 5 bases, with 11 bases between them. CDR1 and CDR2 from the germline V gene are GTSNPN and SVGIG (reference sequence). This CDR3 contains 12 residues. The CDR3 region is CAWRGSGDEQYF. CDR3 sequence (DNA): TGTGCCTGGAGAGGATCAGGCGACGAGCAGTACTTC.

This clone was picked up one time. In nucleotides, the CDR3 is TGCGCCAGCAGCGGCAGTTACACTGAAGCTTTCTTT. It codes for CASSGSYTEAFF. The rearrangement joins TRBV5-1 to TRBJ1-1, with D unclear. This CDR3 is 12 amino acids long. The V end was cut by 4 bases, the J end by 3 bases, with 7 bases between. The V gene's germline CDR1 is SGHRS and CDR2 YFSETQ.

The chain combines TRBV4-3 with TRBJ1-1; tentative D call: TRBD1 (5 bases). CDR3 length equals 15 residues. V dropped 0 bases and J dropped 0 bases, with 8 bases sitting between them. Germline CDR1 is LGHNA and CDR2 is YSLEER. CDR3 nucleotide sequence: TGCGCCAGCAGCCAAGATAGACAGTTGAACACTGAAGCTTTCTTT. Residues: CASSQDRQLNTEAFF.

V gene TRBV19 combines with J gene TRBJ2-3; no definite D call. Germline V CDR1 and CDR2: LNHDA, SQIVND (reference sequence). The CDR3 length is 13 residues. Trimming removed 3 bases at V and 6 bases at J, with 10 bases between. The CDR3 DNA reads TGTGCCAGTAGTATTAAGGCTGGGGATACGCAGTATTTT. As protein: CASSIKAGDTQYF.

The chain employs TRBV5-6 and TRBJ2-7, with D possibly matching TRBD2 (5 bases). Germline V gene lookup returns CDR1 SGHDT and CDR2 YYEEEE. Between the trimmed V and J ends, which lost 4 bases and 1 base, there was a span of 15 bases. The CDR3 runs to 15 residues. The CDR3 protein is CASSGVGRGSYEQYF. The CDR3 region has the DNA TGTGCCAGCAGCGGGGTAGGGCGCGGGTCCTACGAGCAGTACTTC.

This chain links TRBV29-1 with TRBJ2-7; 8 nucleotides line up with TRBD1. Germline values: CDR1 SQVTM, CDR2 ANQGSEA. V trimming: 7 bases; J trimming: 3 bases; junction bases outside the gene matches: 5. CDR3 length: 12 residues. Here the CDR3 reads CSASTGGYEQYF. CDR3 nucleotides: TGCAGCGCTTCCACAGGGGGCTACGAGCAGTACTTC.

The genes are TRBV10-3 and TRBJ1-1; 7 bases match TRBD1. Unmatched junction bases numbered 9, after V lost 2 bases and J lost 0 bases. Germline CDR1 ENHRY, CDR2 SYGVKD. The CDR3 runs to 17 residues. The CDR3 loop reads CAISEPGTDHMNTEAFF. The CDR3 region has the DNA TGTGCCATCAGTGAGCCCGGGACAGATCACATGAACACTGAAGCTTTCTTT.

V and J are TRBV11-3 and TRBJ2-3; 9 positions agree with TRBD2. V was clipped by 1 base and J by 7 bases; unmatched bases: 6. This CDR3 comprises 15 residues. Germline V gene sequence: CDR1 SGHNT, CDR2 YENEEA. As DNA, the CDR3 is TGTGCCAGCAGCTTAGCTAGCGGGGTTTCAAATACGCAGTATTTT. Amino acid sequence: CASSLASGVSNTQYF.

The chain carries TRBV5-4 and TRBJ2-2, with 9 bases fitting TRBD2. Germline V gene sequence: CDR1 SGHNT, CDR2 YYREEE (reference sequence). The length of the CDR3 is 18 residues. The V and J ends lost 0 bases and 4 bases, in that order; junction bases with no gene match: 10. CDR3 sequence (DNA): TGTGCCAGCAGCTTGGGTAGTCGACTAGCGGCCCGCACCGGGGAGCTGTTTTTT. It codes for CASSLGSRLAARTGELFF.

This clone was detected only a few times. The genes are TRBV7-9 and TRBJ1-1; TRBD1 matches 10 bases. With 7 bases clipped from V and 3 bases from J, the junction kept 2 bases outside the gene matches. Germline V gene lookup returns CDR1 SEHNR and CDR2 FQNEAQ (reference sequence). The CDR3 loop spans 13 amino acids. DNA for the CDR3: TGTGCCAGCAAAGGGACAGGGGACACTGAAGCTTTCTTT. It translates to CASKGTGDTEAFF.

The rearrangement links TRBV27 to TRBJ2-1; D is ambiguous. The CDR3 runs to 13 residues. Trimming took off 0 bases at V and 5 bases at J, with 5 bases between the two ends. Germline lookup yields CDR1 MNHEY and CDR2 SMNVEV (reference sequence). The CDR3 DNA reads as TGTGCCAGCAGTTTATCCCGGGACAATGAGCAGTTCTTC. It encodes CASSLSRDNEQFF.

V gene TRBV7-6 combines with J gene TRBJ2-1; the D is unclear. CDR1 SGHVS and CDR2 FNYEAQ come from the germline V gene. Trimming took off 1 base at V and 2 bases at J, with 18 bases between the two ends. The CDR3 loop spans 18 amino acids. CDR3 DNA: TGTGCCAGCAGCTTAGAAGCCCTGGAAGAGTTGCCCTACAATGAGCAGTTCTTC. Its translation: CASSLEALEELPYNEQFF. The variable domain in full, completed from reference TRBV7-6 and TRBJ2-1, reads GAGVSQSPRYKVTKRGQDVALRCDPISGHVSLYWYRQALGQGPEFLTYFNYEAQQDKSGLPNDRFSAERPEGSISTLTIQRTEQRDSAMYRCASSLEALEELPYNEQFFGPGTRLTVL.